The clone carrying this T cell receptor (beta chain) was counted only a few times. Its antigen is undetermined. V lost 3 bases and J lost 5, with 14 bases in between. In germline, CDR1 is SQVTM, CDR2 ANQGSEA. This CDR3 contains 14 residues. The sample comes from a study of T-cell memory formation after mild COVID-19. Study results and caveats: Day 15 to 85 contracting clones showed balanced CD4/CD8; later expanders leaned CD4+.

The authors produced TCR alpha and TCR beta cDNA libraries with sample barcodes and UMIs by 5'RACE using constant-segment primers. TCRdb analysed the 5' RACE reads with MiXCR anew, one entry per CDR3 protein. The sample records roughly 130,000 distinct CDR3 sequences, 16% being singletons. J is TRBJ2-1 and V is TRBV29-1; D is possibly TRBD1 or TRBD2 (6 bases each). Source material: PBMCs or a T cell subset sorted from them (not recorded which). This clonotype originated in an adult woman who had mild COVID-19 (a few samples of this study predate the infection). Cell type and time point are not known. The chain's CDR3 is CSVEWGAVHNEQFF. CDR3 sequence (DNA): TGCAGCGTTGAGTGGGGGGCGGTCCACAATGAGCAGTTCTTC.